This T cell receptor (beta chain) was identified in a study of blood T cell repertoires in COVID-19. As for the study in general: The cDNA or gDNA used as material had been derived from T cells, B-cell-depleted T cells, or PBMCs.

Seattle enrolled patients during active infection and tracked them longitudinally. Methods used by the authors: Reference gene primer amplification in the assay estimated nucleated cell counts. This table comes from immunoSEQ multiplex PCR, and its TCRdb copy is limited to in-frame clones, with some not included. The D gene and trimming were derived from the DNA, and the V and J assignments and clone size from that table. The sample has 200,000 to 250,000 clones, around 80% seen once. This CDR3 region has 15 residues. Germline values: CDR1 MGHRA, CDR2 YSYEKL. V lost 3 bases to trimming and J lost 3 bases, with 12 bases between them.

Sample: peripheral blood. This receptor was identified in an elderly woman with COVID-19, enrolled during active disease. The J gene is TRBJ1-5, the V gene TRBV4-1; D not resolved. DNA for the CDR3: TGCGCCAGCAGCCATACCGGACTGACCAATCAGCCCCAGCATTTT. Protein: CASSHTGLTNQPQHF.